This T cell receptor (beta chain) was obtained from a study of blood T cells in healthy people across ages. A second roughly 6 to 11 cycle PCR used barcoded and J-beta primers. Using its own MiXCR run on the 5' RACE reads, TCRdb lists one record per CDR3 protein. The sample lists about 1.4 million distinct CDR3 sequences, roughly 59% occurring once. CDR1 SEHNR and CDR2 FQNEAQ come from the germline V gene (reference sequence). After removal of 5 bases from V and 3 bases from J, the junction contained 7 bases not matched to a gene. The CDR3 extends over 15 amino acids. Regarding this clonotype: Its antigen is still unknown.

Study-level findings and limits: Naive T cell percentage by flow cytometry tracked strongly with beta diversity.

Sequencing used blood. The TCR comes from a man aged 18 to 35 in good health. The chain couples TRBV7-9 to TRBJ2-1; 7 nucleotides align to TRBD1. CDR3 nucleotides: TGTGCCAGCAGCGCCGGGACAGCCTTCTACAATGAGCAGTTCTTC. Residues: CASSAGTAFYNEQFF.